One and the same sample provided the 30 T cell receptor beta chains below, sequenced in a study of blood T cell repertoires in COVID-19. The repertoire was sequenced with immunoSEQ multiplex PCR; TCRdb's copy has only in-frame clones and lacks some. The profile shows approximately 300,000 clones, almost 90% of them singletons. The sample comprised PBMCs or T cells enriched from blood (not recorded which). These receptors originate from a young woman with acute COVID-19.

CDR3 DNA: TGTGCCAGCAGTGAAGGTTACAGGGGGATTCTCCTTGGGGCCAACGTCCTGACTTTC. Amino acid sequence: CASSEGYRGILLGANVLTF. The rearrangement joins TRBV6-1 to TRBJ2-6; 8 bases align to TRBD1. Germline V gene lookup returns CDR1 MNHNS and CDR2 SASEGT. This CDR3 has 19 amino acids. V shed 1 base, J shed 3 bases, and the junction held 11 bases outside the gene matches.

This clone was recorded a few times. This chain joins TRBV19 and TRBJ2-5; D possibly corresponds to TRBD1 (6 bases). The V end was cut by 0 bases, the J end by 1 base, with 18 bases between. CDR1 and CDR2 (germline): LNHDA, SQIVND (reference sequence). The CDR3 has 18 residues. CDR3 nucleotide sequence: TGTGCCAGTAGTATAGATCTATCCCTGGCAGGGGCCCAAGAGACCCAGTACTTC. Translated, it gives CASSIDLSLAGAQETQYF.

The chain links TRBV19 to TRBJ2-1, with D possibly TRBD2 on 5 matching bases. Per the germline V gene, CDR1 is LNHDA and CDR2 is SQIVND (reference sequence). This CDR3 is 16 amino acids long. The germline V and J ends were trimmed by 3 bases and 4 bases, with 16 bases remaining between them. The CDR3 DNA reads TGTGCCAGTAGTATCGATGACGGGAAATTTTACAATGAGCAGTTCTTC. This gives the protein CASSIDDGKFYNEQFF.

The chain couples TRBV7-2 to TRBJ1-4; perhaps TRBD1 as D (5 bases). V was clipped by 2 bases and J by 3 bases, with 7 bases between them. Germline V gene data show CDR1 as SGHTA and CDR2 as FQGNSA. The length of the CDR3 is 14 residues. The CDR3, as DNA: TGTGCCAGCAGCTTATTAGGGGCTAATGAAAAACTGTTTTTT. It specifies CASSLLGANEKLFF.

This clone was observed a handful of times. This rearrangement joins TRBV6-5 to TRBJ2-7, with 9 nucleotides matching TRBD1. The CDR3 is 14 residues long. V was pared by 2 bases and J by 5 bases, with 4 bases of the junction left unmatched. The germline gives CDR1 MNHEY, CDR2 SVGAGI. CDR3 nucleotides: TGTGCCAGCAGTTACACCAGGGACAGGGACGAGCAGTACTTC. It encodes CASSYTRDRDEQYF.

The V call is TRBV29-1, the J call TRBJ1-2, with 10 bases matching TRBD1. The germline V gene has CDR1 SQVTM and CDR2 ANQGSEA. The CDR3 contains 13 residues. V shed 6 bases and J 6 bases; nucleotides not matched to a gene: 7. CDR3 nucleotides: TGCAGCGTCGGGACAGGGGAGGGGCATGGCTACACCTTC. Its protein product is CSVGTGEGHGYTF.

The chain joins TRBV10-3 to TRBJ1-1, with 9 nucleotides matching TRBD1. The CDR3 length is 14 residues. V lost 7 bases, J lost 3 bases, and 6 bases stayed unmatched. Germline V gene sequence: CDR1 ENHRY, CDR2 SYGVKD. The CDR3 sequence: CAITTGQGDTEAFF. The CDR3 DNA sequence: TGTGCCATCACCACGGGACAGGGTGACACTGAAGCTTTCTTT.

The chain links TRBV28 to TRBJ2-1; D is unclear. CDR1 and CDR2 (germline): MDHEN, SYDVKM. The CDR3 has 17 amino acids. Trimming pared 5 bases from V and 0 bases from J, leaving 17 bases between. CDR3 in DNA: TGTGCCAGCAGTAACGTAGATGGCGGTTCCTCCTACAATGAGCAGTTCTTC. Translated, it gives CASSNVDGGSSYNEQFF. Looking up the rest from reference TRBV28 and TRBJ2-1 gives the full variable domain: DVKVTQSSRYLVKRTGEKVFLECVQDMDHENMFWYRQDPGLGLRLIYFSYDVKMKEKGDIPEGYSVSREKKERFSLILESASTNQTSMYLCASSNVDGGSSYNEQFFGPGTRLTVL.

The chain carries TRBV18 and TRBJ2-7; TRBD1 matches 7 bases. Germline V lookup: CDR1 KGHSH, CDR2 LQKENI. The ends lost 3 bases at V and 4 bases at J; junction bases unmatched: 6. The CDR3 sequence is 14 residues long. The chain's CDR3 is CASSPTGENYEQYF. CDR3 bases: TGTGCCAGCTCACCTACAGGGGAAAATTACGAGCAGTACTTC.

The CDR3 coding sequence is TGTGCCAGTAGTGCCGACAGGGGAGGGAGCAATCAGCCCCAGCATTTT. Protein product: CASSADRGGSNQPQHF. The V and J genes are TRBV19 and TRBJ1-5; 8 positions match TRBD1. Looked up from germline, CDR1 is LNHDA and CDR2 is SQIVND (reference sequence). The V gene end was trimmed by 5 bases and the J gene end by 1 base; junction bases not matched to a gene: 7. The CDR3 totals 16 residues.

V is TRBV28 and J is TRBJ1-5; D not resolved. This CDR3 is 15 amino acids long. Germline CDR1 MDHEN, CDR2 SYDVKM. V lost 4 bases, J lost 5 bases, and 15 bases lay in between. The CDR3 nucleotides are TGTGCCAGCAGTTCCCCACCGGGGTTGGATCAGCCCCAGCATTTT. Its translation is CASSSPPGLDQPQHF.

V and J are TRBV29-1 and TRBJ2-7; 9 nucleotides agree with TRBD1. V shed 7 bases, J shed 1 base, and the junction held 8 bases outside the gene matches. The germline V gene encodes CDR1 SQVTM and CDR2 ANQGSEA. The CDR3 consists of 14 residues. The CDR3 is CSASGTGLSYEQYF. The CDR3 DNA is TGCAGCGCCTCCGGGACAGGGCTGTCCTACGAGCAGTACTTC.

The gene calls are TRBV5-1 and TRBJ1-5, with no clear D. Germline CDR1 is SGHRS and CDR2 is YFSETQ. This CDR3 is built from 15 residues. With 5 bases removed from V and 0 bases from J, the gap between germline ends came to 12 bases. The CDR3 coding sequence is TGCGCCAGCAGAGAGGAAGTCGGTAGCAATCAGCCCCAGCATTTT. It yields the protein CASREEVGSNQPQHF.

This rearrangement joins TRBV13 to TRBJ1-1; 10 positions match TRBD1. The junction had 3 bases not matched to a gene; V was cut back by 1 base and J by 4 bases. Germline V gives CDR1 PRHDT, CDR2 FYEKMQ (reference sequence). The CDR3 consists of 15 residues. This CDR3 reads CASSLAGQGGTEAFF. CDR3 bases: TGTGCCAGCAGCTTAGCTGGACAGGGGGGCACTGAAGCTTTCTTT. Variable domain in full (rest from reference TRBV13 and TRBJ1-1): AAGVIQSPRHLIKEKRETATLKCYPIPRHDTVYWYQQGPGQDPQFLISFYEKMQSDKGSIPDRFSAQQFSDYHSELNMSSLELGDSALYFCASSLAGQGGTEAFFGQGTRLTVV.

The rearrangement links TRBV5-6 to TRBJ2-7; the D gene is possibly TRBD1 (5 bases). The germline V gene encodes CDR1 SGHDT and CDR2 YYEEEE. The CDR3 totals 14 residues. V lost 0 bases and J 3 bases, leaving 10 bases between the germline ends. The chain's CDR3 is CASSLVGVGYEQYF. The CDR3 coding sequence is TGTGCCAGCAGCTTGGTAGGGGTAGGCTACGAGCAGTACTTC.

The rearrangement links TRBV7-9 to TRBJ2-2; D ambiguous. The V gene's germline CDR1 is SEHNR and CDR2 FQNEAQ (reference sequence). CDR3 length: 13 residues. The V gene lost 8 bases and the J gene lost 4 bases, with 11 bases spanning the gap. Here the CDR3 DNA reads TGTGCCAGCGCCGAATCGAGCACCGGGGAGCTGTTTTTT. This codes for CASAESSTGELFF.

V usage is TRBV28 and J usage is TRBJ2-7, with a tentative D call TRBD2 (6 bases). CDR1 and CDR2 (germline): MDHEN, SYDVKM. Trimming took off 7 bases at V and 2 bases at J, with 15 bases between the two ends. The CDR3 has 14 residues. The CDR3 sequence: CASNPGEGPYEQYF. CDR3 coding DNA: TGTGCCAGCAATCCGGGAGAGGGGCCCTACGAGCAGTACTTC.

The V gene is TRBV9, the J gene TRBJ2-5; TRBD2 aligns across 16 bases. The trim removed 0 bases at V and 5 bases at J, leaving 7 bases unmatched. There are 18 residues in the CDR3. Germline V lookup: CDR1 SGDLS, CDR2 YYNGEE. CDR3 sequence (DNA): TGTGCCAGCAGCGTAGCGGGACTAGCGGGAGGGCCTGGGGAGACCCAGTACTTC. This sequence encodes CASSVAGLAGGPGETQYF.

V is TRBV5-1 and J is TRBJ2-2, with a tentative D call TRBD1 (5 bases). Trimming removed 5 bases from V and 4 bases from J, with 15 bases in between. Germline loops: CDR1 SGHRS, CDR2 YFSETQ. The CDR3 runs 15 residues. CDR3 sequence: CASRLWTPGTGELFF. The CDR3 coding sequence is TGCGCCAGCAGACTCTGGACACCCGGCACCGGGGAGCTGTTTTTT.

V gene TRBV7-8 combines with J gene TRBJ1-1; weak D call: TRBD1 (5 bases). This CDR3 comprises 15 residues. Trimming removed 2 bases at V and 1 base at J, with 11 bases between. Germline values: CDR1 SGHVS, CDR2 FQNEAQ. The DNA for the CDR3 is TGTGCCAGCAGCTTATGGGGGGAGCCGAACACTGAAGCTTTCTTT. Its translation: CASSLWGEPNTEAFF. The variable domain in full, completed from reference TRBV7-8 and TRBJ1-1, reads GAGVSQSPRYKVAKRGQDVALRCDPISGHVSLFWYQQALGQGPEFLTYFQNEAQLDKSGLPSDRFFAERPEGSVSTLKIQRTQQEDSAVYLCASSLWGEPNTEAFFGQGTRLTVV.

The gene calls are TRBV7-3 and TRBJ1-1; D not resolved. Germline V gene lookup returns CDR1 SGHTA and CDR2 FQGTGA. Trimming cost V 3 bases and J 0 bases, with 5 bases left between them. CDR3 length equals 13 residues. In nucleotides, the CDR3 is TGTGCCAGCAGCTTTTATCTGAACACTGAAGCTTTCTTT. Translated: CASSFYLNTEAFF.

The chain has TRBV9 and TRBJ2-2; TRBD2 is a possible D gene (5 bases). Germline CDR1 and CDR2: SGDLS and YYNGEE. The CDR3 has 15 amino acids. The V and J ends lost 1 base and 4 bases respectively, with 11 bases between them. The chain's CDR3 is CASSVREGGTGELFF. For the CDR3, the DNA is TGTGCCAGCAGCGTAAGAGAGGGCGGCACCGGGGAGCTGTTTTTT.

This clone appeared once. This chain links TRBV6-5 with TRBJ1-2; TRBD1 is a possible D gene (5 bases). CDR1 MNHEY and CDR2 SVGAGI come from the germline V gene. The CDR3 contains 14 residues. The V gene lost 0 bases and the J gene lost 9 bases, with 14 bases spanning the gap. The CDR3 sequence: CASSYSPGEVSYTF. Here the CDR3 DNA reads TGTGCCAGCAGTTACTCACCGGGGGAGGTGAGCTACACCTTC.

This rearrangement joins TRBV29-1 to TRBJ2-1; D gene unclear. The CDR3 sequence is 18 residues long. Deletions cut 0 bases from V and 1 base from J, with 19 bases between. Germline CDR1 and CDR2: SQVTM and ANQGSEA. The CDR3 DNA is TGCAGCGTTGAAGATCTGTACCGGAAGCCCGGGTCCTACAATGAGCAGTTCTTC. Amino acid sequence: CSVEDLYRKPGSYNEQFF.

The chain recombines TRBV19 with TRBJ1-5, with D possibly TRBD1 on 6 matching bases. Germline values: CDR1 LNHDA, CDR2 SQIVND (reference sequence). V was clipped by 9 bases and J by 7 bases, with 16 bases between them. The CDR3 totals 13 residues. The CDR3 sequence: CASQWGQEQPQHF. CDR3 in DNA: TGTGCCAGCCAGTGGGGGCAGGAGCAGCCCCAGCATTTT.

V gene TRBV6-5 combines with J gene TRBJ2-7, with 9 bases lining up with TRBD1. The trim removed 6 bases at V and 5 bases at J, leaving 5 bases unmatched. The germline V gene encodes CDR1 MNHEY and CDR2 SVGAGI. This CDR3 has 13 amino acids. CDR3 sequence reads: CASRDRGEDEQYF. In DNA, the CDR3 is TGTGCCAGCAGGGACAGGGGTGAGGACGAGCAGTACTTC.

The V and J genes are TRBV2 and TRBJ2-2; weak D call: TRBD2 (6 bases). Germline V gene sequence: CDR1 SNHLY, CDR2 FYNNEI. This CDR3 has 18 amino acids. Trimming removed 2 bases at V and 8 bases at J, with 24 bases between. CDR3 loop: CASSEFRAGAPRGGELFF. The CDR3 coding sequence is TGTGCCAGCAGTGAATTTCGAGCGGGCGCCCCCCGAGGTGGGGAGCTGTTTTTT. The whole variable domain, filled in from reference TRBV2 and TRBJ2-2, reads EPEVTQTPSHQVTQMGQEVILRCVPISNHLYFYWYRQILGQKVEFLVSFYNNEISEKSEIFDDQFSVERPDGSNFTLKIRSTKLEDSAMYFCASSEFRAGAPRGGELFFGEGSRLTVL.

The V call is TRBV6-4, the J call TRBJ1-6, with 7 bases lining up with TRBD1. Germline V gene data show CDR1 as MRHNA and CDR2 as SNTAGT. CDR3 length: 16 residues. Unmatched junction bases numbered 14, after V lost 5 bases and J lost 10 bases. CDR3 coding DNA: TGTGCCAGCAGTCCCACGAGAGACAGGGTAGGATCACCCCTCCACTTT. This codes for CASSPTRDRVGSPLHF.

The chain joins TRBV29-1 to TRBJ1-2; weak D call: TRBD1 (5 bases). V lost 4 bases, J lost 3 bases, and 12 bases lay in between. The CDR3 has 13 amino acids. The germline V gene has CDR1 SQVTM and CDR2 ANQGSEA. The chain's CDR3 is CSVVGVGYYGYTF. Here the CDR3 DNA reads TGCAGCGTTGTAGGGGTGGGGTACTATGGCTACACCTTC.

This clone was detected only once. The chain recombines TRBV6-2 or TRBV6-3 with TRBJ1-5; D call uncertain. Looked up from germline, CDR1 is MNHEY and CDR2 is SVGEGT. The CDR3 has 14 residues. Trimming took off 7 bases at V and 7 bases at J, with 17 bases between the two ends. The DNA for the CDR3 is TGTGCCAGCACCCCGGCTAGCCAAGAGCAGCCCCAGCATTTT. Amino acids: CASTPASQEQPQHF.